Below are 10 T cell receptor beta chains sequenced from a single sample in a study of OX40 agonist ivuxolimab in advanced cancers. Assay used: immunoSEQ multiplex PCR; TCRdb lists only in-frame clones, some missing. The sample holds about 100,000 clones, approximately 90% seen once. Sequences were derived from CD4+ or CD8+ T cells sorted from blood, sampled in a trial of the OX40 agonist ivuxolimab. These receptors originate from an adult with an advanced solid tumor such as melanoma, head and neck, liver or kidney cancer.

This clone was seen only a few times. The chain combines TRBV7-9 with TRBJ1-4; 9 bases match TRBD1. Germline CDR1 is SEHNR and CDR2 is FQNEAQ (reference sequence). The CDR3 consists of 14 residues. The trim removed 4 bases at V and 5 bases at J, leaving 2 bases unmatched. The chain's CDR3 is CASSSGQGNEKLFF. Here the CDR3 DNA reads TGTGCCAGCAGCTCCGGACAGGGGAATGAAAAACTGTTTTTT.

The chain carries TRBV15 and TRBJ2-3, with 11 positions matching TRBD2. Germline V CDR1 and CDR2: LNHNV, YYDKDF (reference sequence). The CDR3 consists of 17 residues. The ends lost 5 bases at V and 4 bases at J; junction bases unmatched: 11. This CDR3 reads CATSGGLTSGRPDTQYF. CDR3 nucleotide sequence: TGTGCCACCAGCGGGGGATTAACTAGCGGGAGACCAGATACGCAGTATTTT.

The J gene is TRBJ2-1, the V gene TRBV7-9; possible D gene TRBD1, 6 bases. Trimming stripped 0 bases from V and 6 bases from J, with 9 bases between. Germline lookup yields CDR1 SEHNR and CDR2 FQNEAQ (reference sequence). The CDR3 has 14 residues. The DNA for the CDR3 is TGTGCCAGCAGCTTAGCCCACAGGGCCAATGAGCAGTTCTTC. This translates into CASSLAHRANEQFF.

V gene TRBV5-4 combines with J gene TRBJ2-7; 9 bases agree with TRBD2. The V segment lost 0 bases and the J segment 4 bases; nucleotides outside the gene matches: 8. The CDR3 is made up of 16 amino acids. Germline values: CDR1 SGHNT, CDR2 YYREEE (reference sequence). The CDR3, as DNA: TGTGCCAGCAGCTTGGGGGGCCTAGCGGGAAAGTACGAGCAGTACTTC. Translated: CASSLGGLAGKYEQYF.

CDR3 bases: TGTGCCAGCAGTTACTCAAGAGGGTTGGGTGAGCAGTTCTTC. This codes for CASSYSRGLGEQFF. V usage is TRBV6-5 and J usage is TRBJ2-1, with D possibly matching TRBD2 (5 bases). This CDR3 is built from 14 residues. The germline V gene has CDR1 MNHEY and CDR2 SVGAGI. Trimming took off 0 bases at V and 9 bases at J, with 12 bases between the two ends.

The V call is TRBV5-1, the J call TRBJ2-7; 7 bases fit TRBD2. The germline CDR1 and CDR2 sequences are SGHRS and YFSETQ. This CDR3 has 16 residues. J was trimmed by 0 bases and V by 2 bases; bases with no gene match: 8. This CDR3 is CASSLISSGNSYEQYF. The CDR3 region has the DNA TGCGCCAGCAGCTTAATCTCTAGCGGTAACTCCTACGAGCAGTACTTC.

The chain is built from TRBV2 and TRBJ1-2; no clear D. Trimming stripped 1 base from V and 7 bases from J, with 10 bases between. Germline V gene data show CDR1 as SNHLY and CDR2 as FYNNEI. The CDR3 runs to 13 residues. The DNA for the CDR3 is TGTGCCAGCAGTGAAGTTGGCGCTGGTGGCTACACCTTC. It specifies CASSEVGAGGYTF.

The chain recombines TRBV6-5 with TRBJ2-7; D may be TRBD2 (6 bases). V gave up 0 bases and J gave up 6 bases, with 18 bases separating them. Germline values: CDR1 MNHEY, CDR2 SVGAGI. This CDR3 has 16 amino acids. The CDR3 protein is CASSYSSRDSRREQYF. As DNA, the CDR3 is TGTGCCAGCAGTTACTCGAGCCGGGACTCCCGACGCGAGCAGTACTTC.

The chain has TRBV6-6 and TRBJ1-4; weak D call: TRBD1 (5 bases). V dropped 2 bases and J dropped 8 bases, with 15 bases sitting between them. This CDR3 comprises 15 residues. From germline, CDR1 is MNHNY and CDR2 SVGAGI (reference sequence). The CDR3 coding sequence is TGTGCCAGCAGTTACGTTGACAGTGTTGACGAAAAACTGTTTTTT. Translating gives CASSYVDSVDEKLFF.

The chain joins TRBV15 to TRBJ1-1, with a tentative D call TRBD1 (6 bases). V gave up 2 bases and J gave up 1 base, with 14 bases separating them. Germline V gene lookup returns CDR1 LNHNV and CDR2 YYDKDF (reference sequence). The length of the CDR3 is 16 residues. For the CDR3, the DNA is TGTGCCACCAGCAGACGCCGGGGGGGCGCGAACACTGAAGCTTTCTTT. Translated: CATSRRRGGANTEAFF.